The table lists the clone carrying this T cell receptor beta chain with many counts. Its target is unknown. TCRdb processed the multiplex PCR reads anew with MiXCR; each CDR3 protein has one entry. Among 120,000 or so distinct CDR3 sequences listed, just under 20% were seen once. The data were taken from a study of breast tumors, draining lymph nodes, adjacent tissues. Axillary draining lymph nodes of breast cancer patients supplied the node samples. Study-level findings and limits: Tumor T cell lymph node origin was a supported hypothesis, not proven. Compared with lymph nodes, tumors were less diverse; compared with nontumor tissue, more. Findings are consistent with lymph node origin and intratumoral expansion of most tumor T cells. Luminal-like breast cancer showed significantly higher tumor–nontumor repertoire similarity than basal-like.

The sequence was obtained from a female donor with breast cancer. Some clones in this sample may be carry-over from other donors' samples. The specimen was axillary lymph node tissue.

The CDR3 coding sequence is TGCGCCAGCAGCTTGGGGTCGAACAGGGGATATGAGACCCAGTACTTC. This codes for CASSLGSNRGYETQYF. This chain links TRBV5-1 with TRBJ2-5, with TRBD1 matching 7 bases. The CDR3 is 16 residues long. V trimming: 0 bases; J trimming: 5 bases; junction bases outside the gene matches: 10. Germline CDR1 SGHRS, CDR2 YFSETQ.